This T cell receptor beta chain emerged from a study of cytomegalovirus exposure and HLA in healthy donors. Study-level results: Prior analysis indicated that the majority of TCR beta V segments exhibited productivity approximately 87% or approximately 30% of the time.

PCR employed 60 Vbeta and 13 Jbeta primers. The assay was immunoSEQ multiplex PCR, and TCRdb's table has in-frame clones only and misses some. In the table there are 100,000 to 150,000 clones, around 77% of which are singletons. CDR3 length: 15 residues. Trimming took 6 bases from V and 6 from J; bases not matched to a gene: 9. The germline V gene encodes CDR1 MNHEY and CDR2 SVGAGI. Note on this clone: What it binds is not known.

This TCR was recovered from a man aged 50-59 years in good health and CMV-seropositive. J is TRBJ2-2 and V is TRBV6-5; 8 bases align to TRBD2. Sequences were obtained from PBMCs. The CDR3 DNA follows: TGTGCCAGCAGCCGAGTCGGGGGGGACGCCGGGGAGCTGTTTTTT. Protein product: CASSRVGGDAGELFF.